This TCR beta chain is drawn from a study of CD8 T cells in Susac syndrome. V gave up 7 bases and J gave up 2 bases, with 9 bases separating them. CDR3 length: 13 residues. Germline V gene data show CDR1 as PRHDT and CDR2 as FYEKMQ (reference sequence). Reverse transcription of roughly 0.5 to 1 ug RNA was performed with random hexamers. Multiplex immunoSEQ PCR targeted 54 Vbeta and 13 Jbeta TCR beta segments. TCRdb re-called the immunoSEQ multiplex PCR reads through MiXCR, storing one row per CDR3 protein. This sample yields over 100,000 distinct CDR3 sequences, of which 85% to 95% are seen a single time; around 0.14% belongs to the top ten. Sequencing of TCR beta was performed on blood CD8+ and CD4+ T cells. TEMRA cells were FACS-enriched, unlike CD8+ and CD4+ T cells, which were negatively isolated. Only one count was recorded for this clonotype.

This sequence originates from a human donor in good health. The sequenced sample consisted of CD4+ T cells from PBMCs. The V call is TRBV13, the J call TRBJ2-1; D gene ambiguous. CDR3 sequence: CASIGGPYNEQFF. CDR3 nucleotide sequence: TGTGCCAGCATCGGTGGGCCCTACAATGAGCAGTTCTTC. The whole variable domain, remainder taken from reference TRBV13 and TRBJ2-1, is AAGVIQSPRHLIKEKRETATLKCYPIPRHDTVYWYQQGPGQDPQFLISFYEKMQSDKGSIPDRFSAQQFSDYHSELNMSSLELGDSALYFCASIGGPYNEQFFGPGTRLTVL.